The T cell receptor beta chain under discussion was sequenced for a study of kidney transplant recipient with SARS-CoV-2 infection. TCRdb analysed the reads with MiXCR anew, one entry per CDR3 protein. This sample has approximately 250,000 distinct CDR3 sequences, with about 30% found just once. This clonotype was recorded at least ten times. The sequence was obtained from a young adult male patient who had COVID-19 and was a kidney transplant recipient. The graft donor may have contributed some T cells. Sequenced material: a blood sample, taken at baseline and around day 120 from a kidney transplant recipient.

CDR3 amino acids: CASSEAAGGPTVQYF. The CDR3 DNA is TGCGCCAGCAGTGAGGCAGCGGGAGGGCCAACTGTGCAGTACTTC. The chain couples TRBV10-2 to TRBJ2-7, with 10 bases identical to TRBD2. V was clipped by 2 bases and J by 9 bases; unmatched bases: 10. Germline V gene lookup returns CDR1 WSHSY and CDR2 SAAADI. This CDR3 has 15 residues.